Listed below are T cell receptor beta chains from one sample, sequenced in a study of technical replicates of blood from a few donors. Sequencing was performed with immunoSEQ multiplex PCR; in TCRdb, only in-frame clones are kept and a portion is missing. The sample carries tens of thousands of clones, more than 85% recorded once. The sequenced material came from PBMCs. The source is a human donor in good health. Some clones in this sample may be carry-over from other donors' samples. Both conserved end residues are part of each CDR3. Each record gives: CDR3 protein, CDR3 DNA, V gene, J gene, clone size, D gene. A D gene is named only where the DNA matches it firmly. Clone sizes are given selectively: once, few, many, or a class where the clone is expanded.

CASSVLAGDSPDTQYF	TGTGCCAGCAGTGTCCTAGCGGGGGATTCCCCAGATACGCAGTATTTT	TRBV6-1	TRBJ2-3	few	TRBD2
CASSLQGNQPQHF	TGTGCCAGCAGTCTACAGGGGAATCAGCCCCAGCATTTT	TRBV6-6	TRBJ1-5	.	TRBD1
CARRGKKGAGGPLKETQYF	TGTGCCAGAAGAGGGAAAAAGGGGGCGGGGGGGCCATTAAAGGAGACCCAGTACTTC	TRBV5-3	TRBJ2-5	.	TRBD2
CASSLQGANNVEQFF	TGTGCCAGCAGCTTACAGGGGGCGAATAACGTTGAGCAGTTCTTC	TRBV7-9	TRBJ2-1	.	TRBD1
CATAGASGAYNEQFF	TGCGCCACCGCGGGGGCTAGCGGGGCCTACAATGAGCAGTTCTTC	TRBV5-1	TRBJ2-1	.	TRBD2
CASSTDPSSGNTIYF	TGCGCCAGCAGCACAGACCCGTCCTCTGGAAACACCATATATTTT	TRBV5-1	TRBJ1-3	.	.
CASSLGGGAQETQYF	TGTGCCAGCAGCTTAGGTGGTGGGGCCCAAGAGACCCAGTACTTC	TRBV11-2	TRBJ2-5	once	.
CASSLSGGSSYEQYF	TGCGCCAGCAGCTTGTCGGGGGGAAGCTCCTACGAGCAGTACTTC	TRBV5-1	TRBJ2-7	.	TRBD2
CASSFMGQGSYEQYF	TGTGCCAGCAGCTTTATGGGACAGGGTTCCTACGAGCAGTACTTC	TRBV7-2	TRBJ2-7	once	TRBD1
CASSLSSYEQYF	TGTGCCAGCAGCTTGAGCTCCTACGAGCAGTACTTC	TRBV7-2	TRBJ2-7	.	.
CASSLIRSDRFVNQPQHF	TGTGCCAGCAGCTTGATCCGATCGGACAGGTTTGTAAATCAGCCCCAGCATTTT	TRBV5-8	TRBJ1-5	.	TRBD1
CASSPRTGAGGYTF	TGCGCCAGCAGCCCTAGGACAGGGGCCGGGGGCTACACCTTC	TRBV5-1	TRBJ1-2	.	TRBD1
CASSLFGSLAGRDEQFF	TGTGCCAGCAGCTTATTTGGCTCGCTAGCGGGGCGCGATGAGCAGTTCTTC	TRBV7-2	TRBJ2-1	.	TRBD2
CASSFGDRQNNEQFF	TGTGCCAGCAGCTTCGGGGACAGGCAGAACAATGAGCAGTTCTTC	TRBV5-6	TRBJ2-1	.	TRBD1
CASSPWDRNTGELFF	TGTGCCAGCAGTCCCTGGGACAGAAACACCGGGGAGCTGTTTTTT	TRBV7-8	TRBJ2-2	.	TRBD1
CASSGQGDTGELFF	TGCGCCAGCAGCGGACAGGGAGACACCGGGGAGCTGTTTTTT	TRBV5-1	TRBJ2-2	few	TRBD1
CASSLKPTSGRPDTQYF	TGTGCCAGCAGCCTTAAACCTACTAGCGGGAGACCAGATACGCAGTATTTT	TRBV7-2	TRBJ2-3	.	TRBD2
CASSFFAGQSYEQYF	TGTGCCAGCAGCTTTTTTGCGGGCCAATCCTACGAGCAGTACTTC	TRBV7-2	TRBJ2-7	.	.
CASSPPISTGGGIGYTF	TGTGCCAGCTCACCACCTATATCGACAGGGGGCGGAATCGGCTACACCTTC	TRBV18	TRBJ1-2	.	TRBD1
CASRTGYEQYF	TGTGCCAGTCGCACGGGCTACGAGCAGTACTTC	TRBV6-1	TRBJ2-7	once	.
CASTDRRSPLHF	TGTGCCAGCACGGACAGGCGTTCACCCCTCCACTTT	TRBV6-5	TRBJ1-6	.	TRBD1
CASSFGTGFNEQYF	TGTGCCAGCAGCTTCGGGACAGGGTTTAACGAGCAGTACTTC	TRBV7-2	TRBJ2-7	.	TRBD1
CATSRDPADTQYF	TGTGCCACCAGCAGAGATCCCGCAGATACGCAGTATTTT	TRBV15	TRBJ2-3	.	.
CASSLYQGAVGYTF	TGTGCCAGCAGTTTATACCAGGGGGCAGTCGGCTACACCTTC	TRBV27	TRBJ1-2	once	TRBD1
CASSPLGRGQGNYGYTF	TGTGCCAGCAGCCCGTTGGGACGGGGACAGGGGAACTATGGCTACACCTTC	TRBV7-9	TRBJ1-2	.	TRBD1
CTSSQSILAGLSNEQFF	TGCACCAGCAGCCAATCCATCCTAGCGGGTCTTAGTAATGAGCAGTTCTTC	TRBV1	TRBJ2-1	.	.
CASSTTSGGGYTQYF	TGCGCCAGCAGCACGACTAGCGGGGGGGGTTATACGCAGTATTTT	TRBV5-1	TRBJ2-3	.	TRBD2
CASTRGQVSTDTQYF	TGTGCCAGCACCCGGGGACAGGTTAGCACAGATACGCAGTATTTT	TRBV11-2	TRBJ2-3	.	TRBD1
CASSFVGELFF	TGCGCCAGCAGCTTCGTCGGGGAGCTGTTTTTT	TRBV5-1	TRBJ2-2	.	.
CASSYGQGYNSPLHF	TGTGCCAGCAGTTACGGGCAGGGCTATAATTCACCCCTCCACTTT	TRBV6-6	TRBJ1-6	.	.
CASSQDVNSNSPLHF	TGTGCCAGCAGCCAAGATGTGAATAGCAATTCACCCCTCCACTTT	TRBV14	TRBJ1-6	.	.
CASRRNGDNSPLHF	TGTGCCAGCAGAAGAAACGGGGATAATTCACCCCTCCACTTT	TRBV27	TRBJ1-6	.	.
CASTFSGETQYF	TGTGCCAGCACCTTTTCCGGAGAGACCCAGTACTTC	TRBV5-6	TRBJ2-5	few	.
CASSSGGAFTYEQYF	TGTGCCAGCAGTTCTGGGGGGGCCTTCACCTACGAGCAGTACTTC	TRBV6-6	TRBJ2-7	.	.
CASSFGSAGAPRNEQFF	TGTGCCAGCAGCTTTGGCTCAGCGGGAGCCCCCCGCAATGAGCAGTTCTTC	TRBV5-4	TRBJ2-1	.	TRBD2
CASSWDLSGSGTGELFF	TGTGCCAGCAGCTGGGACCTTAGCGGGAGCGGAACCGGGGAGCTGTTTTTT	TRBV5-5	TRBJ2-2	.	TRBD2
CASSVVNCEKLFF	TGTGCCAGCAGCGTAGTAAATTGTGAAAAACTGTTTTTT	TRBV9	TRBJ1-4	.	.
CASSLMVQGSTQYF	TGCGCCAGCAGCTTGATGGTACAGGGCTCGACCCAGTACTTC	TRBV5-1	TRBJ2-5	.	.
CASSGGTGSTGELFF	TGTGCCAGCAGCGGTGGGACAGGGTCAACCGGGGAGCTGTTTTTT	TRBV9	TRBJ2-2	.	TRBD1
CASSQALASSDTQYF	TGCGCCAGCAGCCAGGCCCTAGCATCGTCCGATACGCAGTATTTT	TRBV4-1	TRBJ2-3	.	.
CASSSQTGTPLHF	TGTGCCAGCAGCTCCCAGACAGGGACACCCCTCCACTTT	TRBV7-2	TRBJ1-6	.	TRBD1
CASSQDRREDTGELFF	TGCGCCAGCAGCCAAGATCGGAGGGAGGACACCGGGGAGCTGTTTTTT	TRBV4-3	TRBJ2-2	.	.
CASSPRTGERRTGELFF	TGTGCCAGTTCACCCCGGACAGGGGAAAGAAGGACCGGGGAGCTGTTTTTT	TRBV27	TRBJ2-2	.	TRBD1
CASSPGWRETQYF	TGCGCCAGCAGTCCAGGGTGGCGAGAGACCCAGTACTTC	TRBV4-3	TRBJ2-5	.	.
CATSRDMRETQYF	TGTGCCACCAGCAGAGATATGAGAGAGACCCAGTACTTC	TRBV15	TRBJ2-5	once	.
CASSDPHRVFLSSGGADKQYF	TGTGCCAGCAGTGATCCACACAGGGTTTTTCTTTCTAGCGGGGGGGCCGACAAGCAGTACTTC	TRBV2	TRBJ2-7	medium-sized	TRBD2
CASSADRTRGYTF	TGTGCCAGCAGCGCGGACAGAACGCGGGGCTACACCTTC	TRBV7-8	TRBJ1-2	once	.
CASSQGLAGSYNEQFF	TGCGCCAGCAGCCAAGGACTAGCGGGCTCCTACAATGAGCAGTTCTTC	TRBV4-3	TRBJ2-1	medium-sized	TRBD2
CSAFSFREQYF	TGCAGTGCTTTCTCCTTTCGGGAGCAGTACTTC	TRBV20-1	TRBJ2-7	.	.
CASSLLAVPSYEQYF	TGTGCCAGCAGTTTATTGGCGGTACCCTCCTACGAGCAGTACTTC	TRBV27	TRBJ2-7	once	.
CASSLYTDTQYF	TGTGCCAGCAGCCTATACACAGATACGCAGTATTTT	TRBV7-2	TRBJ2-3	.	.
CASSLKTGFPGELFF	TGTGCCAGCAGCTTAAAGACAGGGTTTCCCGGGGAGCTGTTTTTT	TRBV5-8	TRBJ2-2	once	TRBD1
CASSGHQSGRSYNEQFF	TGTGCCAGCAGTGGCCACCAAAGCGGGAGATCCTACAATGAGCAGTTCTTC	TRBV25-1	TRBJ2-1	.	TRBD2